This TCR beta chain originates from a study of post-analysis software for immune sequencing data. Study-level background: Clinical courses comprised relapsing-remitting, secondary progressive and progressive-relapsing multiple sclerosis.

Overall study findings and caveats: Co-batched samples clustered tightly together by F measure. Patients had higher frequencies than controls of five or six TRBV segments, including TRBV5-6, TRBV5-1 and TRBV20-1. Normalized Chao1 diversity in multiple sclerosis patients fell significantly below that of controls.

The V and J ends lost 6 bases and 4 bases, in that order; junction bases with no gene match: 5. Germline CDR1 DFQATT, CDR2 SNEGSKA (reference sequence). The CDR3 is 14 amino acids. Unique molecular identifiers were present in the TCR beta cDNA libraries. Out of roughly 1 to 10 million T cells, some 500,000 cDNA molecules were generated. TCRdb re-called the PCR reads through MiXCR, storing one row per CDR3 protein. Among over 250,000 distinct CDR3 sequences listed, about 40% were seen once. This clonotype appeared a single time. Its target is not known. This clonotype originated in a girl aged 5-17 years with multiple sclerosis. The sequencing sample was made of blood. The rearrangement uses TRBV20-1 and TRBJ2-3; 12 nucleotides line up with TRBD2. In DNA, the CDR3 is TGCAGTGCCACGACTAGCGGGAGACCAGATACGCAGTATTTT. It yields the protein CSATTSGRPDTQYF.